This T cell receptor beta chain emerged from a study of post-analysis software for immune sequencing data. On the study more broadly: Relapsing-remitting, secondary progressive and progressive-relapsing forms made up the multiple sclerosis disease courses.

Study-wide points: In patients, about 5 TRBV segments were more frequent than in controls, with TRBV5-6, TRBV5-1 and TRBV20-1 among them.

A few counts support this clonotype. Its specificity is not known. With V trimmed by 6 bases and J by 1 base, 3 bases remained unmatched. Germline CDR1 reads MNHEY; CDR2 reads SVGEGT. CDR3 size: 15 residues. Unique molecular identifiers featured in each of the TCR beta cDNA libraries. TCRdb itself ran the PCR reads through MiXCR, one entry per CDR3 protein. The sample contains 650,000 to 900,000 distinct CDR3 sequences, 40% to 55% of which appear only once. The sequence derives from a girl aged 10 to 17 with multiple sclerosis. Sequencing was performed on blood. The gene calls are TRBV6-2 or TRBV6-3 and TRBJ2-7; 13 bases are a match to TRBD2. CDR3 nucleotides: TGTGCCAGCAGGCGACTAGCGGGAGGTTCCTACGAGCAGTACTTC. This translates into CASRRLAGGSYEQYF.